These 20 T cell receptor beta chains were all obtained from the same sample, sequenced in a study of T cell responses to AZD1222 COVID-19 vaccine. Method: immunoSEQ multiplex PCR; TCRdb's copy keeps in-frame clones and lacks some. The sample comprises about 150,000 clones, 70% to 90% of which are singletons, and 5.5% to 7% rests with the top ten. The sequenced sample was peripheral blood, obtained after recovery from COVID-19. The receptors come from an adult who had recovered from COVID-19.

This clone came up a few times. The V call is TRBV9, the J call TRBJ2-3; the D gene is possibly TRBD2 (6 bases). Trimming removed 4 bases from V and 5 bases from J, with 26 bases in between. The CDR3 covers 18 residues. Germline V gene lookup returns CDR1 SGDLS and CDR2 YYNGEE. The CDR3 region is CASSPQAVFAGTGDTQYF. The CDR3 DNA follows: TGTGCCAGCAGCCCTCAGGCAGTTTTTGCGGGGACGGGAGATACGCAGTATTTT.

The chain combines TRBV6-6 with TRBJ2-7, with D tentatively TRBD1 or TRBD2 (5 bases each). Trimming stripped 6 bases from V and 4 bases from J, with 13 bases between. The V gene's germline CDR1 is MNHNY and CDR2 SVGAGI (reference sequence). The CDR3 contains 13 residues. CDR3 bases: TGTGCCAGCAGAGGGACGGCTAGTTACGAGCAGTACTTC. Translated, it gives CASRGTASYEQYF.

The V and J genes are TRBV2 and TRBJ1-2, with D perhaps TRBD1 (5 bases). Looked up from germline, CDR1 is SNHLY and CDR2 is FYNNEI. This CDR3 comprises 13 residues. V lost 7 bases and J 5 bases, leaving 14 bases between the germline ends. The CDR3 protein is CASIAEGRYGYTF. Here the CDR3 DNA reads TGTGCCAGCATCGCCGAGGGGAGGTATGGCTACACCTTC.

The CDR3: CASSMAGANVLTF. DNA of the CDR3: TGTGCCAGTAGTATGGCTGGGGCCAACGTCCTGACTTTC. The chain has TRBV19 and TRBJ2-6; D is uncertain. CDR3 length: 13 residues. V was shortened by 3 bases and J by 2 bases, with 2 bases between the two germline ends. The V gene's germline CDR1 is LNHDA and CDR2 SQIVND (reference sequence). Together with reference TRBV19 and TRBJ2-6, the CDR3 gives the full variable domain: DGGITQSPKYLFRKEGQNVTLSCEQNLNHDAMYWYRQDPGQGLRLIYYSQIVNDFQKGDIAEGYSVSREKKESFPLTVTSAQKNPTAFYLCASSMAGANVLTFGAGSRLTVL.

The chain joins TRBV18 to TRBJ1-1; D gene uncertain. V lost 2 bases to trimming and J lost 2 bases, with 15 bases between them. Germline V gene sequence: CDR1 KGHSH, CDR2 LQKENI. The CDR3 is 16 amino acids. CDR3 sequence reads: CASSPLRVGENTEAFF. CDR3 sequence (DNA): TGTGCCAGCTCACCATTGCGCGTAGGAGAAAACACTGAAGCTTTCTTT.

The gene calls are TRBV7-3 and TRBJ2-7; 8 bases match TRBD2. Germline V lookup: CDR1 SGHTA, CDR2 FQGTGA. The V and J ends lost 1 base and 9 bases, in that order; junction bases with no gene match: 8. The CDR3 length is 14 residues. The chain's CDR3 is CASSLIGGVSGQYF. As DNA, the CDR3 is TGTGCCAGCAGCTTAATCGGGGGGGTATCCGGGCAGTACTTC. The full variable domain, in which reference TRBV7-3 and TRBJ2-7 provide the parts outside the CDR3, is GAGVSQTPSNKVTEKGKYVELRCDPISGHTALYWYRQSLGQGPEFLIYFQGTGAADDSGLPNDRFFAVRPEGSVSTLKIQRTERGDSAVYLCASSLIGGVSGQYFGPGTRLTVT.

CDR3: CASSLPLTGPYGYTF. The CDR3 bases are TGTGCCAGCAGCTTGCCCTTGACAGGCCCCTATGGCTACACCTTC. The chain recombines TRBV5-4 with TRBJ1-2; weak D call: TRBD1 (6 bases). The CDR3 has 15 amino acids. V dropped 1 base and J dropped 4 bases, with 14 bases sitting between them. The V gene's germline CDR1 is SGHNT and CDR2 YYREEE (reference sequence).

The chain joins TRBV28 to TRBJ2-5; the D gene is possibly TRBD2 (5 bases). The CDR3 runs to 15 residues. V lost 6 bases and J 7 bases, leaving 21 bases between the germline ends. Germline V CDR1 and CDR2: MDHEN, SYDVKM. CDR3 loop: CASSPPQRPLGTQYF. The CDR3 DNA reads TGTGCCAGCAGCCCTCCCCAGCGGCCCCTAGGGACCCAGTACTTC.

The gene calls are TRBV28 and TRBJ2-2; D possibly corresponds to TRBD1 (6 bases). The CDR3 loop spans 15 amino acids. Per germline, CDR1 MDHEN and CDR2 SYDVKM. Trimming cost V 5 bases and J 1 base, with 11 bases left between them. CDR3 sequence (DNA): TGTGCCAGCAGTCGGATACAGGGGAACACCGGGGAGCTGTTTTTT. It encodes CASSRIQGNTGELFF.

The chain couples TRBV28 to TRBJ1-5; D unclear. Trimming removed 2 bases from V and 2 bases from J, with 7 bases in between. Germline values: CDR1 MDHEN, CDR2 SYDVKM. This CDR3 is 14 amino acids long. CDR3 sequence (DNA): TGTGCCAGCAGTTTAGAGGCGGGCAATCAGCCCCAGCATTTT. Translation gives CASSLEAGNQPQHF.

The genes are TRBV9 and TRBJ2-1; 8 positions match TRBD2. V trimming: 4 bases; J trimming: 7 bases; junction bases outside the gene matches: 13. Germline V gives CDR1 SGDLS, CDR2 YYNGEE. The CDR3 runs 16 residues. The CDR3 is CASSWTGSGRENEQFF. The CDR3 DNA follows: TGTGCCAGCAGCTGGACCGGCAGCGGGAGAGAAAATGAGCAGTTCTTC.

This clone showed up just a few times. CDR3 amino acids: CASSSGTEVGELFF. The DNA for the CDR3 is TGCGCCAGCAGTTCCGGGACCGAGGTTGGGGAGCTGTTTTTT. V usage is TRBV10-1 and J usage is TRBJ2-2; either TRBD1 or TRBD2 may fit D (5 bases each). Trimming took off 5 bases at V and 8 bases at J, with 15 bases between the two ends. The CDR3 contains 14 residues. Germline CDR1 reads WNHNN; CDR2 reads SYGVQD (reference sequence).

The chain joins TRBV11-2 to TRBJ2-2, with D uncertain. The germline V gene encodes CDR1 SGHAT and CDR2 FQNNGV. This CDR3 comprises 15 residues. The V end was cut by 1 base, the J end by 1 base, with 7 bases between. The CDR3 DNA is TGTGCCAGCAGCTTAGCTCTATTGAACACCGGGGAGCTGTTTTTT. Translated, it gives CASSLALLNTGELFF.

V usage is TRBV15 and J usage is TRBJ1-4; 7 bases agree with TRBD1. CDR3 length: 16 residues. Trimming took 0 bases from V and 6 from J; bases not matched to a gene: 7. Germline V gene lookup returns CDR1 LNHNV and CDR2 YYDKDF (reference sequence). The DNA of the CDR3 is TGTGCCACCAGCAGAGATCTGATCGGGACAGATGAAAAACTGTTTTTT. It yields the protein CATSRDLIGTDEKLFF.

The rearrangement links TRBV6-2 or TRBV6-3 to TRBJ1-2, with TRBD1 matching 7 bases. J gave up 7 bases and V 4 bases, and 3 bases lay outside the gene matches. The CDR3 sequence is 12 residues long. Germline-derived CDR1 and CDR2 are MNHEY and SVGEGT. The CDR3 loop is CASSSTGAGYTF. CDR3 DNA: TGTGCCAGCAGTTCCACAGGGGCTGGCTACACCTTC.

The J gene is TRBJ2-5, the V gene TRBV21-1; the DNA was not used to check the table's D call, TRBD1. TRBV21-1 is classified as a pseudogene. The CDR3 totals 16 residues. The CDR3 loop reads CARTQPLATGRETQYF. CDR3 nucleotides: TGTGCCAGGACCCAGCCCCTCGCCACAGGTAGGGAGACCCAGTACTTC.

The chain employs TRBV28 and TRBJ1-6, with a weak D call TRBD1 (6 bases). Trimming stripped 4 bases from V and 0 bases from J, with 13 bases between. The CDR3 spans 17 residues. Germline CDR1 reads MDHEN; CDR2 reads SYDVKM. CDR3 loop: CASSSGHLSSYNSPLHF. The CDR3 coding sequence is TGTGCCAGCAGTTCGGGACATCTGAGCTCCTATAATTCACCCCTCCACTTT.

CDR3 DNA sequence: TGCGCCAGCAGCTTGGACGGGAGGTCATCCTACAATGAGCAGTTCTTC. Protein product: CASSLDGRSSYNEQFF. The V gene is TRBV5-1, the J gene TRBJ2-1, with 7 bases fitting TRBD2. Germline V gene lookup returns CDR1 SGHRS and CDR2 YFSETQ. This CDR3 is built from 16 residues. Germline trimming cut 0 bases from V and 1 base from J; bases unmatched to any gene: 4.

V gene TRBV7-9 combines with J gene TRBJ2-7; possible D gene TRBD1, 6 bases. Per germline, CDR1 SEHNR and CDR2 FQNEAQ (reference sequence). Trimming left V 6 bases short and J 2 bases short, with 14 bases between. The CDR3 is 14 residues long. The CDR3, as DNA: TGTGCCAGCAGAGCAGGGGTTAGGGCCTACGAGCAGTACTTC. This encodes CASRAGVRAYEQYF.

The chain combines TRBV6-5 with TRBJ2-5; D uncertain. The CDR3 contains 13 residues. Trimming shortened V by 6 bases and J by 7 bases, and 15 bases separated the two germline ends. Germline V gene data show CDR1 as MNHEY and CDR2 as SVGAGI. The CDR3 spells CASRRSVEWTQYF. DNA for the CDR3: TGTGCCAGCAGGAGGTCTGTAGAATGGACCCAGTACTTC.